One sample yielded the 15 T cell receptor beta chains listed below, sequenced in a study of Ad26.COV2.S vaccination and SARS-CoV-2 variants. Treatment noted: some 19 received Ad26.COV2.S at low or high dose, single or two shots; 5 received placebo; per-sample allocation not given. Sample collection was performed on day 63 after the first vaccine or placebo injection. Libraries were prepared by immunoSEQ multiplex PCR; TCRdb keeps only in-frame clonotypes and omits some of them. The data contain 300,000 to 400,000 clones, around 86% of them singletons. Sequencing was performed on peripheral blood, taken in a trial of Ad26.COV2.S vaccine versus placebo. The receptors shown here come from a person aged 18-65 years who received the Ad26.COV2.S COVID-19 vaccine or a placebo.

The genes are TRBV6-2 or TRBV6-3 and TRBJ1-2; a possible D gene is TRBD1 (5 bases). This CDR3 is 14 amino acids long. The germline V gene has CDR1 MNHEY and CDR2 SVGEGT. The germline V and J ends were trimmed by 2 bases and 2 bases, with 9 bases remaining between them. The CDR3 DNA sequence: TGTGCCAGCAGTTACCCGACAGCGAACTATGGCTACACCTTC. Translation: CASSYPTANYGYTF.

This clone was observed once. V usage is TRBV19 and J usage is TRBJ1-1; D is possibly TRBD1 (5 bases). Germline V gene lookup returns CDR1 LNHDA and CDR2 SQIVND (reference sequence). V dropped 5 bases and J dropped 0 bases, with 13 bases sitting between them. The CDR3 length is 15 residues. The CDR3: CASSYVRGMNTEAFF. The CDR3 coding sequence is TGTGCCAGTAGTTACGTGAGGGGAATGAACACTGAAGCTTTCTTT.

J is TRBJ2-2 and V is TRBV4-2, with no clear D. V gave up 1 base and J gave up 5 bases, with 14 bases separating them. The CDR3 sequence is 16 residues long. Germline CDR1 is LGHNA and CDR2 is YNFKEQ. CDR3 in DNA: TGTGCCAGCAGCCAAGGAGGATCGGTGAAGACCGGGGAGCTGTTTTTT. This sequence encodes CASSQGGSVKTGELFF.

This sequence joins TRBV6-5 and TRBJ1-4; no firm D call. V was clipped by 6 bases and J by 8 bases, with 7 bases between them. The CDR3 totals 11 residues. Per the germline V gene, CDR1 is MNHEY and CDR2 is SVGAGI. In DNA form, the CDR3 reads TGTGCCAGCAGGGTAGAGGAAAAACTGTTTTTT. It codes for CASRVEEKLFF.

This chain uses TRBV30 with TRBJ1-4, with D maybe TRBD1 (6 bases). CDR1 and CDR2 from the germline V gene are GTSNPN and SVGIG (reference sequence). The V and J ends lost 3 bases and 7 bases respectively, with 18 bases between them. This CDR3 has 15 amino acids. DNA of the CDR3: TGTGCCTGGAGCTACCCGGGGGGGCATGGTGAAAAACTGTTTTTT. Protein sequence: CAWSYPGGHGEKLFF.

Turning to this clone: The identical CDR3 is also encoded by other nucleotide sequences in the sample. The chain uses TRBV5-1 and TRBJ1-1, with no clear D. CDR3 length: 13 amino acids. Germline loops: CDR1 SGHRS, CDR2 YFSETQ. V was cut by 0 bases and J by 5 bases, with 8 bases left in between. CDR3 amino acids: CASSLDGVTEAFF. In nucleotides, the CDR3 is TGCGCCAGCAGCTTGGACGGGGTAACTGAAGCTTTCTTT. The full variable domain, with the rest looked up from reference TRBV5-1 and TRBJ1-1, is KAGVTQTPRYLIKTRGQQVTLSCSPISGHRSVSWYQQTPGQGLQFLFEYFSETQRNKGNFPGRFSGRQFSNSRSEMNVSTLELGDSALYLCASSLDGVTEAFFGQGTRLTVV.

The chain carries TRBV9 and TRBJ1-1, with D possibly being TRBD1 (6 bases). The CDR3 runs to 12 residues. CDR1 is SGDLS and CDR2 is YYNGEE in the germline V gene. Trimming shortened V by 3 bases and J by 6 bases, and 9 bases separated the two germline ends. Written as DNA, the CDR3 is TGTGCCAGCAGCGAGGGGGACTCTGAAGCTTTCTTT. As protein: CASSEGDSEAFF.

J is TRBJ2-3 and V is TRBV7-3; tentative D call: TRBD2 (6 bases). Germline V CDR1 and CDR2: SGHTA, FQGTGA. The CDR3 runs 15 residues. V was cut by 0 bases and J by 3 bases, with 10 bases left in between. The CDR3 here is CASSLTRDLTDTQYF. In DNA form, the CDR3 reads TGTGCCAGCAGCTTAACAAGGGACTTAACAGATACGCAGTATTTT.

The V call is TRBV3-1 (or the pseudogene TRBV3-2), the J call TRBJ2-7; 7 bases map to TRBD1. The CDR3 runs 17 residues. Germline V gene sequence: CDR1 LGHDT, CDR2 YNNKEL (reference sequence). V lost 2 bases, J lost 4 bases, and 14 bases stayed unmatched. For the CDR3, the DNA is TGTGCCAGCAGCCAATACCGGACGGGGACAGCCGCATACGAGCAGTACTTC. Translated, it gives CASSQYRTGTAAYEQYF.

V and J are TRBV19 and TRBJ1-1, with a weak D call TRBD1 (5 bases). Germline V gene sequence: CDR1 LNHDA, CDR2 SQIVND (reference sequence). The ends were cut back, 3 bases at V and 4 bases at J, with 9 bases in the middle. CDR3 length: 13 amino acids. The CDR3 nucleotides read TGTGCCAGTAGTATGTCAGGGAGCACTGAAGCTTTCTTT. It yields the protein CASSMSGSTEAFF.

The rearrangement uses TRBV5-1 and TRBJ1-5, with TRBD1 as a possible D gene (6 bases). The germline V gene encodes CDR1 SGHRS and CDR2 YFSETQ. Trimming took 1 base from V and 1 from J, leaving 9 bases between them. The CDR3 covers 15 residues. The CDR3 bases are TGCGCCAGCAGCTTGACAGGGTCCAGCAATCAGCCCCAGCATTTT. Translating it yields CASSLTGSSNQPQHF.

The chain carries TRBV30 and TRBJ1-6, with a tentative D call TRBD1 (5 bases). V was clipped by 3 bases and J by 8 bases, with 11 bases between them. Per germline, CDR1 GTSNPN and CDR2 SVGIG (reference sequence). This CDR3 contains 13 residues. CDR3 DNA: TGTGCCTGGAGGGCAGGGTCCGATTCACCCCTCCACTTT. Translating it yields CAWRAGSDSPLHF. The full variable domain, its missing parts supplied by reference TRBV30 and TRBJ1-6, is SQTIHQWPATLVQPVGSPLSLECTVEGTSNPNLYWYRQAAGRGLQLLFYSVGIGQISSEVPQNLSASRPQDRQFILSSKKLLLSDSGFYLCAWRAGSDSPLHFGNGTRLTVT.

V and J are TRBV6-2 or TRBV6-3 and TRBJ2-1; perhaps TRBD2 as D (6 bases). Germline V gene sequence: CDR1 MNHEY, CDR2 SVGEGT. This CDR3 is built from 15 residues. Deletions cut 2 bases from V and 9 bases from J, with 17 bases between. The CDR3 region is CASSYPGRAGSEQFF. The CDR3 DNA sequence: TGTGCCAGCAGTTACCCCGGGCGAGCGGGTTCTGAGCAGTTCTTC.

The chain employs TRBV7-2 and TRBJ1-1; D remains ambiguous. The length of the CDR3 is 14 residues. CDR1 SGHTA and CDR2 FQGNSA come from the germline V gene. Trimming removed 1 base from V and 0 bases from J, with 6 bases in between. The CDR3 nucleotides read TGTGCCAGCAGCTTAGGACGGTTGAACACTGAAGCTTTCTTT. Protein product: CASSLGRLNTEAFF.

The chain has TRBV12-3 or TRBV12-4 and TRBJ2-2; D gene uncertain. The CDR3 spans 13 residues. Trimming cost V 6 bases and J 3 bases, with 8 bases left between them. As DNA, the CDR3 is TGTGCCAGCAGCTACATTTACACCGGGGAGCTGTTTTTT. It yields the protein CASSYIYTGELFF.